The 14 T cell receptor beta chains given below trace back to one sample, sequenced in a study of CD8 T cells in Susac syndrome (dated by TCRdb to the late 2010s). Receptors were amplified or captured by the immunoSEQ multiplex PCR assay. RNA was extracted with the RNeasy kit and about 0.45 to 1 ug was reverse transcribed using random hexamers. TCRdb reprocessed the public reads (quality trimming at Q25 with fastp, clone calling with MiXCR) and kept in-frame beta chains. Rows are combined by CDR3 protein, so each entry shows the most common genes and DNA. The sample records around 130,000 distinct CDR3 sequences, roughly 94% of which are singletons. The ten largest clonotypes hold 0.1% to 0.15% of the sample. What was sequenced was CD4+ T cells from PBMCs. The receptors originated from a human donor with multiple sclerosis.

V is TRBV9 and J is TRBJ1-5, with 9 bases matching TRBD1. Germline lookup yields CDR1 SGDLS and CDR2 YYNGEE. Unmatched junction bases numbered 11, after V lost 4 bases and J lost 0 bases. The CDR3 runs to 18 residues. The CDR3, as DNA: TGTGCCAGCAGCATATGGACAGGGGAAGTTGATAGCAATCAGCCCCAGCATTTT. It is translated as CASSIWTGEVDSNQPQHF.

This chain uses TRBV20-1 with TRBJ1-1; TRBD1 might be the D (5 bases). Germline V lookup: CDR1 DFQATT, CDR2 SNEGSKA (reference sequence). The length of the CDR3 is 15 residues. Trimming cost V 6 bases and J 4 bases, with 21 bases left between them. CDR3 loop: CSAQGVTRRSTEAFF. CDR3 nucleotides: TGCAGTGCCCAAGGGGTGACTCGGAGGAGCACTGAAGCTTTCTTT.

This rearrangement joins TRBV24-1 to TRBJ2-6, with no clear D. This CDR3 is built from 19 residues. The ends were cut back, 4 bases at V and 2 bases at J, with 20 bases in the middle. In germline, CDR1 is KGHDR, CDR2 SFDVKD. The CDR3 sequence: CATSDLTEAASTGANVLTF. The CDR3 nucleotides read TGTGCCACCAGTGACCTGACGGAAGCAGCGTCTACTGGGGCCAACGTCCTGACTTTC.

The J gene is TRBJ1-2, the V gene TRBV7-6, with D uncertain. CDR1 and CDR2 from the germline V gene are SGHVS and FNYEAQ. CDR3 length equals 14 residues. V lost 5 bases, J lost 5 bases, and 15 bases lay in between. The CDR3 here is CASSPANSRYGYTF. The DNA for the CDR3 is TGTGCCAGCAGCCCAGCCAACTCCAGATATGGCTACACCTTC.

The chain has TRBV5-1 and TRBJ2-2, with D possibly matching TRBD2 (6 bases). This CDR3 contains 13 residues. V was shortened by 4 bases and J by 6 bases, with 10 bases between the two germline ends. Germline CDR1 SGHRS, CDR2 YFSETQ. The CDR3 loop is CASSMGLPGELFF. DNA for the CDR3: TGCGCCAGCAGCATGGGACTTCCCGGGGAGCTGTTTTTT.

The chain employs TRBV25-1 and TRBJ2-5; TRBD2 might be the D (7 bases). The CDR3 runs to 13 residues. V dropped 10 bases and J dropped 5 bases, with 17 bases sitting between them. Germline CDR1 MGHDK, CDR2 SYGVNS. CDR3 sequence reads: CATAGGHAETQYF. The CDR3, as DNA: TGTGCCACCGCCGGGGGGCATGCGGAGACCCAGTACTTC.

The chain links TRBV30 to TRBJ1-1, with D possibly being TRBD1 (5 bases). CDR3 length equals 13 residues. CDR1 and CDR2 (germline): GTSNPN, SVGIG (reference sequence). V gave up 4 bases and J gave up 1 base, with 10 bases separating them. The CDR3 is CAWTRGWNTEAFF. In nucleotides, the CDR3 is TGTGCCTGGACCCGGGGGTGGAACACTGAAGCTTTCTTT.

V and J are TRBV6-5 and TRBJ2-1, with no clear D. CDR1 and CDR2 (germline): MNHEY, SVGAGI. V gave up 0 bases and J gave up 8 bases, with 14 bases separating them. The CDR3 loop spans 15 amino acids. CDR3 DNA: TGTGCCAGCAGTTACTCCTGGGCGTACAAGGATGAGCAGTTCTTC. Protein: CASSYSWAYKDEQFF.

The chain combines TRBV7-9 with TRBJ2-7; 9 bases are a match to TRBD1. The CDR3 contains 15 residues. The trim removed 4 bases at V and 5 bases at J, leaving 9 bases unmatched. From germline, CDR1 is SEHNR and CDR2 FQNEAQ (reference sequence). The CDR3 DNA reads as TGTGCCAGCAGCTCCCTGGACAGGGGAGAGGACGAGCAGTACTTC. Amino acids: CASSSLDRGEDEQYF.

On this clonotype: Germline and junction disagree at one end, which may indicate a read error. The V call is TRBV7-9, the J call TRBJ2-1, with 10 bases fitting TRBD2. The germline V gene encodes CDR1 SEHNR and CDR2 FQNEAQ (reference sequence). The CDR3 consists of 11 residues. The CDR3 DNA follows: TGTGCCAGCAGCTCGGGACTAGCGCGAGGCTTC. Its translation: CASSSGLARGF.

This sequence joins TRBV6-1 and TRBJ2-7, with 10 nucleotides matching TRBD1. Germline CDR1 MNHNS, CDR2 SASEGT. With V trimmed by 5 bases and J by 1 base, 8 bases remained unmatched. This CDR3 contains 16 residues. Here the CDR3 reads CASSRPGQGISYEQYF. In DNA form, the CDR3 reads TGTGCCAGCAGTAGACCGGGACAGGGGATTTCCTACGAGCAGTACTTC.

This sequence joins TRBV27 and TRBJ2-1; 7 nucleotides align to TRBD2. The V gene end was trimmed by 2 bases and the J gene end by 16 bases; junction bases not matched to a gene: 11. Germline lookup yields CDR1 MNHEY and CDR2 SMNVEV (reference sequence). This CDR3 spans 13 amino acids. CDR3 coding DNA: TGTGCCAGCAGTTTAGTTCCCCGGGGGGAGGGATTCTTC. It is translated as CASSLVPRGEGFF.

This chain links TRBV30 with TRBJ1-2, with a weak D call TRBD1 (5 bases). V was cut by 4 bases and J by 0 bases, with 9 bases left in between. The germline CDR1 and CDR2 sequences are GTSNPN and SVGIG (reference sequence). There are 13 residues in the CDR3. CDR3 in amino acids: CAWTGTANYGYTF. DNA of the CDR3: TGTGCCTGGACCGGGACGGCTAACTATGGCTACACCTTC.

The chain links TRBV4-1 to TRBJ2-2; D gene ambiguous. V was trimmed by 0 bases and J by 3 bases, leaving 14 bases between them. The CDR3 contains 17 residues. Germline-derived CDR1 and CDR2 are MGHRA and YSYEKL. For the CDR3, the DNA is TGCGCCAGCAGCCAAGATATAGCAGGAGCGTACACCGGGGAGCTGTTTTTT. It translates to CASSQDIAGAYTGELFF.